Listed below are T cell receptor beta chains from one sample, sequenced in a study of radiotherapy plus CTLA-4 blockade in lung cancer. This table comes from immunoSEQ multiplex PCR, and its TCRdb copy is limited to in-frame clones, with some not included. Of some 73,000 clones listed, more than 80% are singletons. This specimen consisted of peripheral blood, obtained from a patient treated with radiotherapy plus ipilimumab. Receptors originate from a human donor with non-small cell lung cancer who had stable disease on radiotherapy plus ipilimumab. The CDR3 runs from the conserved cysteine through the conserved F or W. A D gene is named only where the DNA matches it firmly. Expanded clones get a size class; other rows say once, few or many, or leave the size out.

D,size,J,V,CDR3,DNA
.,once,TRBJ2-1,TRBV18,CASSPPNFLGYGEQFF,TGTGCCAGCTCACCACCGAACTTTTTGGGGTATGGTGAGCAGTTCTTC
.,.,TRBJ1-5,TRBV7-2,CASSLRAINQPQHF,TGTGCCAGCAGCCTTCGGGCCATTAATCAGCCCCAGCATTTT
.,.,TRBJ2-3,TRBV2,CASSERVGTDTQYF,TGTGCCAGCAGTGAACGGGTCGGCACAGATACGCAGTATTTT
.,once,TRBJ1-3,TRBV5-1,CASSLGGQSLGGNTIYF,TGCGCCAGCAGCTTGGGGGGGCAGAGCCTGGGAGGAAACACCATATATTTT
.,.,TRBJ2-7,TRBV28,CASSSLLGRDGSSYEQYF,TGTGCCAGCAGTTCCCTCCTCGGTAGAGATGGGAGCTCCTACGAGCAGTACTTC
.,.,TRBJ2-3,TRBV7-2,CASSLAGLLTDTQYF,TGTGCCAGCAGCTTAGCCGGCCTGCTCACAGATACGCAGTATTTT
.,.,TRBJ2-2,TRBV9,CASSPRDTKNTGELFF,TGTGCCAGCAGCCCCAGGGACACCAAGAACACCGGGGAGCTGTTTTTT
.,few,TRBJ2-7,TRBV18,CASSPSPGSYEQYF,TGTGCCAGCTCACCCTCTCCGGGGTCCTACGAGCAGTACTTC
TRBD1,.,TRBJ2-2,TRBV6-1,CASSEFRGQSGELFF,TGTGCCAGCAGTGAATTTAGGGGGCAAAGCGGGGAGCTGTTTTTT
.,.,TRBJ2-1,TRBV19,CASSIAHNEQFF,TGTGCCAGTAGTATAGCCCATAATGAGCAGTTCTTC
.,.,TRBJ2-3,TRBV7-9,CASSLGPTGSTDTQYF,TGTGCCAGCAGCTTAGGGCCAACAGGGTCCACAGATACGCAGTATTTT
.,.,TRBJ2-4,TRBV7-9,CASSPGLQGGNIQYF,TGTGCCAGCAGCCCCGGCCTCCAGGGTGGAAACATTCAGTACTTC
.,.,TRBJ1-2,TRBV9,CASSVTGGEDYGYTF,TGTGCCAGCAGCGTGACGGGGGGCGAGGACTATGGCTACACCTTC
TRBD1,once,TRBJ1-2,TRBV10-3,CAVQTGRGGYTF,TGTGCCGTCCAGACAGGGAGAGGCGGCTACACCTTC
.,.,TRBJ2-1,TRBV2,CASSEGTGSYNEQFF,TGTGCCAGCAGTGAAGGGACGGGCTCCTACAATGAGCAGTTCTTC
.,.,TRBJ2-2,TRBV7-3,CASSSGSVRTTGELFF,TGTGCCAGCAGCTCCGGATCGGTCAGGACGACCGGGGAGCTGTTTTTT
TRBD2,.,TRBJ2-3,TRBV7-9,CASSSGLAGNTDTQYF,TGTGCCAGCAGCTCAGGACTAGCGGGGAACACAGATACGCAGTATTTT
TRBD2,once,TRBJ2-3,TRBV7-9,CASSLAAGGTDTQYF,TGTGCCAGCAGCTTAGCGGCGGGGGGGACAGATACGCAGTATTTT
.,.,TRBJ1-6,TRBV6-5,CASIRRGNSPLHF,TGTGCCAGCATAAGACGGGGCAATTCACCCCTCCACTTT
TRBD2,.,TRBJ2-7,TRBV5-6,CASLGRGTYEQYF,TGTGCCAGCTTGGGGCGGGGGACCTACGAGCAGTACTTC
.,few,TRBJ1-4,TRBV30,CAWSVGFGVNEKLFF,TGTGCCTGGAGTGTGGGTTTTGGGGTTAATGAAAAACTGTTTTTT
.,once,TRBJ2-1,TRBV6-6,CASIPGGPNNEQFF,TGTGCCAGCATCCCGGGGGGCCCTAACAATGAGCAGTTCTTC
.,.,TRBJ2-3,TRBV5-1,CASSLEVAGTDTQYF,TGCGCCAGCAGCTTGGAGGTGGCAGGAACAGATACGCAGTATTTT